This T cell receptor beta chain came from a study of T cell responses to AZD1222 COVID-19 vaccine. The study, taken as a whole, reports: Per reports, nearly half of all spike-specific TCRs target regions that are unmutated in variants. The CD4 TCRs associated with vaccination extended across spike and predominated at 160-218 and 743-854. Repertoires were obtained only post-peak T cell response.

The V gene's germline CDR1 is SGDLS and CDR2 YYNGEE. V lost 4 bases and J lost 5; bases outside the gene matches: 7. The CDR3 has 14 amino acids. This clone was recorded a few times. Its specificity is unknown. TCRdb keeps only in-frame clones here, not all; method: immunoSEQ multiplex PCR. The sample lists some 130,000 clones, roughly nine tenths occurring once. Pooling covered second doses at about 4 or about 12 weeks. The sequencing here drew on peripheral blood, taken 28 days after the second AZD1222 dose. The chain joins TRBV9 to TRBJ2-3; 7 bases agree with TRBD2. The sequence derives from an adult who received the AZD1222 COVID-19 vaccine. The CDR3 region has the DNA TGTGCCAGCAGCTCCCAGCGGGGAAGAGATACGCAGTATTTT. Translating gives CASSSQRGRDTQYF.